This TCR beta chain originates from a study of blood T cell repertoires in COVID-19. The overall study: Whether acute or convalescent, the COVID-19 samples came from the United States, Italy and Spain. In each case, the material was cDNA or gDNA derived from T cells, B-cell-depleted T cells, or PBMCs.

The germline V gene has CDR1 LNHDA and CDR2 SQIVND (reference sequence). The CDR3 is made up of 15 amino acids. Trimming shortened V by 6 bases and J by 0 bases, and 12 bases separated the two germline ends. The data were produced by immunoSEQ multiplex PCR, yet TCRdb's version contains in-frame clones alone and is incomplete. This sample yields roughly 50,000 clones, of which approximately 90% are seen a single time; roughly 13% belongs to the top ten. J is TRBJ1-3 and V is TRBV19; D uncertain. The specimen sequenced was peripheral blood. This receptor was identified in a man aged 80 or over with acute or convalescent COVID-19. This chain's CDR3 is CASSYQVYSGNTIYF. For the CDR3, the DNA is TGTGCCAGTAGCTATCAGGTTTACTCTGGAAACACCATATATTTT.